This record looks at one T cell receptor beta chain sequence and its context. This clone came up once. Its antigen specificity is not known. Per-base qualities were not stored, and no clone one base away is much larger. The data originate from a study of T cell responses to AZD1222 COVID-19 vaccine listed by TCRdb under 2021. Regarding the complete study: A total of approximately 240 trial participants underwent TCR sequencing, of whom 207 had received two doses of AZD1222 and 26 had received two doses of the MenACWY control vaccine. Enrollment into the trials was organized by age into subgroups of 18-55, 56-69 and 70-plus years, and those subgroups contained roughly 150, 30 and 60 TCR-sequenced participants, respectively. Summary of the overall study and its limitations: The 56-69-year group was small, and its depth increase did not reach significance, likely because of low power. No day 14 peak-response samples were available, so repertoires were characterized only after the peak T cell response. Conclusions about previously exposed vaccinees are limited, since just five or six AZD1222 recipients were seropositive for SARS-CoV-2 at baseline. A significant rise in spike-specific TCR breadth and depth was observed after two AZD1222 doses relative to day 0 and relative to MenACWY recipients. Participants were mostly white British, with more females than males. The authors suggested clonal diversity may have been underestimated. Reportedly, almost half of the unique spike-specific TCRs recognized epitopes lying outside the regions that are mutated in the B.1.351 and B.1.1.7 variants. Vaccine-associated CD4 TCRs spanned the whole spike protein, with dominant responses in regions 160-218 and 743-854.

The CDR3 contains 13 residues, cysteine and phenylalanine counted. This entry keeps only the CDR3 DNA: 39 bases, framed from base 1. Sequences MNHNS (CDR1) and SASEGT (CDR2) are obtained from the germline V gene. The trim is 2 bases for V and 3 bases for J, with a gap of 4 bases between the germline ends. The CDR3 regions of human TCRbeta chains were subjected to immunosequencing. Per the original workflow: TCRs in the repertoires were compared against a reference library of SARS-CoV-2-specific TCRs that had been generated with the MIRA antigen-specificity platform. Breadth meant the fraction of unique TCRs that were SARS-CoV-2-associated, whereas depth meant the fraction of total T cells that were SARS-CoV-2-associated. Each spike-specific TCR was assigned to its reactive spike region and to a CD4 or CD8 class using the MIRA data. Log10-transformed breadth and depth values were compared by one-way ANOVA with Sidak's multiple comparisons tests. TCRdb holds this immuneACCESS table with in-frame rearrangements only. Some clones are missing; in checked studies, unresolved V genes explain under half, and the rest has no known cause. V and J calls and clone size are copied from that table; D and trimming were computed from the DNA. Across this sample there are approximately 120,000 clones, with approximately 85% seen only once. The biggest ten clones account for less than 5.5% of the sample.

The time point label, read with the paper, signifies: about 28 days (+/-7) after the second vaccine dose. Because spike-specific TCR depth and breadth did not differ between the two schedules, AZD1222 recipients who got a second dose at roughly 4 weeks were pooled with those who got a second dose at roughly 12 weeks. Vaccinee samples were obtained from the UK trials COV001 and COV002, which included a single-blind randomized controlled phase 2/3 trial of AZD1222 (ChAdOx1 nCoV-19) in healthy adults. Trial participant PBMC samples were collected at day 0 and day 28 after the second dose for TCRbeta chain sequencing.

The V gene is TRBV6-1 and the J gene is TRBJ1-4; the D gene lacks a confident call. The sequence was obtained from an adult who received the AZD1222 COVID-19 vaccine. This specimen was peripheral blood, taken 28 days after the second AZD1222 dose. The CDR3 corresponds to CASSERSNEKLFF. The DNA reads as follows: TGTGCCAGCAGTGAACGTTCTAATGAAAAACTGTTTTTT.